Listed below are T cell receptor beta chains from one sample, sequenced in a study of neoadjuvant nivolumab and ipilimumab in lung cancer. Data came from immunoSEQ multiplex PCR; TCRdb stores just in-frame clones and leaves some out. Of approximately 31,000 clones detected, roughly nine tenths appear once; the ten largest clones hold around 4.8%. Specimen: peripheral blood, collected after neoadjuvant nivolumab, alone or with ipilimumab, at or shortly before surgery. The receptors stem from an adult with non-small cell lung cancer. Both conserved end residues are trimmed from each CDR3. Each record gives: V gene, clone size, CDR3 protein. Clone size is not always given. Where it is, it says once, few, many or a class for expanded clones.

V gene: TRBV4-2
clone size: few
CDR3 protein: ASRVLGSPNTEAF

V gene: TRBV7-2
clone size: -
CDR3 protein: ASRRNRGSGANVLT

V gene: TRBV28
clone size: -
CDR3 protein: ASRVYSNQPQH

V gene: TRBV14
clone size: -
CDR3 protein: ASSQGGAETQY

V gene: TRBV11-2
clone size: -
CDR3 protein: ASSPDRMNTEAF

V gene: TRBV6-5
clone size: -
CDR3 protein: ASSLTEAGTEAF

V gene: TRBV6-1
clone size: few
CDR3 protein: ASSERYRTATIGNQPQH

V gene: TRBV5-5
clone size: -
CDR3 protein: ASSLGWGRRNTEAF

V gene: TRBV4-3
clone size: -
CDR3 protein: ASSAPTSGGGDTQY

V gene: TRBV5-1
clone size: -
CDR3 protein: ASSLGSGGNTGELF

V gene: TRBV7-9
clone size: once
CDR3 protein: ASRGTGGGKETQY

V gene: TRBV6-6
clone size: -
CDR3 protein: ASSYSGGSYEEY

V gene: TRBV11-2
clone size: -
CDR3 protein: ASSLQRDTEAF

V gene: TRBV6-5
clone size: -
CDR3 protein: ASSPLFEPGTQY

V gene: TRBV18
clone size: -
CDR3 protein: ASSPGTGTEAF

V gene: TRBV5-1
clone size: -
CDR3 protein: ASSDPGTGTYEQY

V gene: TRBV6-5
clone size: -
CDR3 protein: ASSYSSGSNQPQH

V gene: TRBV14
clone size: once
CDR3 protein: ASSQDARTGPF

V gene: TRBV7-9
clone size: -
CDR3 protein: ASSLEVYTQY

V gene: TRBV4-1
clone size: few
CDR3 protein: ASSDPTVPSYGYT

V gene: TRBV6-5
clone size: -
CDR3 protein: ASSPGGVYQETQY

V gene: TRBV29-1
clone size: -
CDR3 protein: SVESGGDGPQH

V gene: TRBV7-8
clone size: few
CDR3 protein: ASSNRESWPYEQY

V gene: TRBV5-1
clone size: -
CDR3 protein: ASSFGGTGGETQY

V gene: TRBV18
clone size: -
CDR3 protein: ASSASGGNSEQY

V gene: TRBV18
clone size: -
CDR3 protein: ASSPSRAETEAF

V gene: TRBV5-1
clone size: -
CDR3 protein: ASSSSRTGREGYT

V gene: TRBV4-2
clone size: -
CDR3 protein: ASSRPGDGYEQF

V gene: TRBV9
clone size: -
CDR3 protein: ASSVVGTAQETQY

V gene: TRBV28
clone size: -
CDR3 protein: ASGRRSSGNTIY

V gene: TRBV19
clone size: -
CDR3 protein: ASSSRTQIGNTEAF